This T cell receptor (beta chain) was retrieved from a study of blood T cell repertoires in COVID-19. Study background: Specimens from acute and convalescent COVID-19 originated in the United States, Italy and Spain.

The method was immunoSEQ multiplex PCR; TCRdb's version includes in-frame clones alone and lacks a portion of them. The sample holds approximately 36,000 clones; roughly 70% are singletons and the top ten take roughly 10%. Losses at the gene ends were 3 bases for V and 4 bases for J; bases not matched to a gene: 5. This CDR3 comprises 15 residues. Germline V gives CDR1 KGHDR, CDR2 SFDVKD. The source of this sequence is a man aged 65 to 85 with COVID-19, enrolled during active disease. The sequenced sample consisted of peripheral blood. The J gene is TRBJ2-1, the V gene TRBV24-1, with TRBD1 identical over 7 bases. The CDR3 sequence is CATSDPGQDYNEQFF. CDR3 DNA: TGTGCCACCAGTGATCCAGGACAGGATTACAATGAGCAGTTCTTC.